Shown below are 32 T cell receptor beta chains from a single sample sequenced in a study of regulatory T cells in long-lasting Graves disease. For TCR beta, libraries came from iRepertoire HTBI primers and Arm-PCR of CDR3 regions. TCRdb itself ran the multiplex PCR reads through MiXCR, one entry per CDR3 protein. The profile shows approximately 400,000 distinct CDR3 sequences, around 15% of them singletons. Time point specified: newly diagnosed GD, antithyroid drugs for less than 3 months. PBMC-derived RNA was used for the TCR library. Here the sequenced sample was peripheral blood mononuclear cells (PBMCs), taken at new diagnosis, from a patient treated with antithyroid drugs. The origin of the receptors is a female donor with Graves disease.

This clonotype showed up many times. This chain links TRBV2 with TRBJ1-5; maybe TRBD1 (5 bases). The germline CDR1 and CDR2 sequences are SNHLY and FYNNEI. Deletions cut 6 bases from V and 2 bases from J, with 17 bases between. This CDR3 comprises 16 residues. Written as DNA, the CDR3 is TGTGCCAGCAGGGGGGGGAAACTGGGGGGCAATCAGCCCCAGCATTTT. Residues: CASRGGKLGGNQPQHF.

Many counts were recorded for this clonotype. The gene calls are TRBV27 and TRBJ2-1, with D uncertain. Deletions cut 6 bases from V and 9 bases from J, with 21 bases between. CDR3 length: 15 residues. Germline values: CDR1 MNHEY, CDR2 SMNVEV (reference sequence). CDR3 protein: CASSKAPRGRFEQFF. The DNA for the CDR3 is TGTGCCAGCAGCAAGGCCCCTCGCGGCAGGTTTGAGCAGTTCTTC.

The rearrangement joins TRBV20-1 to TRBJ2-1; 9 positions agree with TRBD2. Looked up from germline, CDR1 is DFQATT and CDR2 is SNEGSKA (reference sequence). Unmatched junction bases numbered 6, after V lost 0 bases and J lost 3 bases. The CDR3 totals 16 residues. CDR3 nucleotide sequence: TGCAGTGCTAGAGATGTGGGGCGGGAGGGCTACAATGAGCAGTTCTTC. It encodes CSARDVGREGYNEQFF.

This clonotype has a count of ten or more. Here the CDR3 reads CASSLIGGGDTDTQYF. The CDR3 bases are TGTGCCAGCAGTTTAATTGGCGGTGGCGACACAGATACGCAGTATTTT. The chain combines TRBV12-3 or TRBV12-4 with TRBJ2-3; no reliable D call. The CDR3 length is 16 residues. The V end was cut by 2 bases, the J end by 2 bases, with 14 bases between.

This clonotype was counted once. One base away lies a much larger clone, so this may be a sequencing read error. The chain couples TRBV19 to TRBJ1-5; no firm D call. Germline CDR1 is LNHDA and CDR2 is SQIVND (reference sequence). There are 14 residues in the CDR3. The CDR3 loop reads CASTHPYSNQPRHF. For the CDR3, the DNA is TGTGCCAGTACTCACCCTTATAGCAATCAGCCCCGGCATTTT.

The rearrangement joins TRBV6-2 or TRBV6-3 to TRBJ2-3; the match to TRBD2 covers 12 bases. This CDR3 spans 17 amino acids. The trim removed 6 bases at V and 4 bases at J, leaving 11 bases unmatched. The V gene's germline CDR1 is MNHEY and CDR2 SVGEGT. The CDR3: CASRPLPTSGSSDTQYF. CDR3 nucleotides: TGTGCCAGCAGACCCTTACCGACTAGCGGGAGTTCAGATACGCAGTATTTT.

There are many counts of this clonotype. This chain connects TRBV6-1 to TRBJ2-3, with D uncertain. The CDR3 length is 13 residues. Germline V gene sequence: CDR1 MNHNS, CDR2 SASEGT. The V end was cut by 7 bases, the J end by 5 bases, with 13 bases between. The CDR3 reads CASTLIRGDTQYF. The CDR3, as DNA: TGTGCCAGCACCCTAATTCGTGGAGATACGCAGTATTTT.

This clonotype was found many times. The rearrangement joins TRBV10-2 to TRBJ2-7, with D tentatively TRBD2 (5 bases). The CDR3 has 14 residues. V dropped 8 bases and J dropped 1 base, with 15 bases sitting between them. Looked up from germline, CDR1 is WSHSY and CDR2 is SAAADI. The CDR3 loop reads CASAPERGSYEQYF. The CDR3 DNA reads as TGCGCCAGCGCTCCGGAGCGAGGGTCCTACGAGCAGTACTTC.

This clonotype showed up many times. This rearrangement joins TRBV20-1 to TRBJ2-7, with D possibly called TRBD1 or TRBD2 (5 bases each). CDR1 DFQATT and CDR2 SNEGSKA come from the germline V gene (reference sequence). With 6 bases removed from V and 0 bases from J, the gap between germline ends came to 18 bases. The CDR3 runs 15 residues. As DNA, the CDR3 is TGCAGTGCCAGGCTGGGACCCACGCTCTCCTACGAGCAGTACTTC. Translation: CSARLGPTLSYEQYF.

The rearrangement links TRBV2 to TRBJ1-6, with a weak D call TRBD1 (6 bases). The CDR3 loop spans 15 amino acids. V shed 6 bases and J shed 15 bases, with 24 bases lying between them. Germline-derived CDR1 and CDR2 are SNHLY and FYNNEI. In DNA form, the CDR3 reads TGTGCCAGCAGCACCAGGGGCCAGGTTGAGATCCTCCTCCACTTT. This codes for CASSTRGQVEILLHF.

Ten or more counts support this clonotype. The V and J genes are TRBV20-1 and TRBJ2-3; 9 bases are shared with TRBD1. Germline CDR1 DFQATT, CDR2 SNEGSKA (reference sequence). V was clipped by 3 bases and J by 2 bases; unmatched bases: 12. The CDR3 totals 17 residues. The CDR3, as DNA: TGCAGTGCTAGGGCAGAGAGGGGACAGGGATTCACAGATACGCAGTATTTT. Translated: CSARAERGQGFTDTQYF.

This clonotype was seen at least ten times. The V and J genes are TRBV5-5 and TRBJ2-3; 7 positions match TRBD1. J lost 0 bases, V lost 4 bases, and 14 bases had no gene match. This CDR3 is built from 18 residues. Germline CDR1 SGHKS, CDR2 YYEKEE (reference sequence). The CDR3 DNA follows: TGTGCCAGCAGCCGTAAGCTAACAGGGGTCTCTAGCACAGATACGCAGTATTTT. This sequence encodes CASSRKLTGVSSTDTQYF.

This clonotype occurred many times. The rearrangement uses TRBV20-1 and TRBJ2-5; D perhaps matches TRBD1 (6 bases). The ends were cut back, 6 bases at V and 3 bases at J, with 8 bases in the middle. The CDR3 totals 11 residues. Germline CDR1 DFQATT, CDR2 SNEGSKA (reference sequence). CDR3 region: CSARTEETQYF. The DNA of the CDR3 is TGCAGTGCCCGGACAGAAGAGACCCAGTACTTC.

This clonotype was observed a handful of times. The chain is built from TRBV10-2 and TRBJ2-3; the D gene is possibly TRBD1 (5 bases). Germline V gene sequence: CDR1 WSHSY, CDR2 SAAADI. V gave up 7 bases and J gave up 0 bases, with 14 bases separating them. The length of the CDR3 is 15 residues. The CDR3 region has the DNA TGCGCCAGCAATTGGGCCAGGGCGAGCACAGATACGCAGTATTTT. It codes for CASNWARASTDTQYF.

This clonotype was picked up many times. This chain uses TRBV7-9 with TRBJ2-3; D is uncertain. The CDR3 totals 11 residues. V lost 7 bases, J lost 4 bases, and 6 bases lay in between. Germline CDR1 and CDR2: SEHNR and FQNEAQ (reference sequence). The CDR3 bases are TGTGCCAGCACCGCCGCAGATACGCAGTATTTT. Translated: CASTAADTQYF.

As concerns this clonotype: Relative to the germline gene, one junction end is altered; a read error may explain this. The chain couples TRBV7-2 to TRBJ1-3; D gene ambiguous. The CDR3 extends over 15 amino acids. Looked up from germline, CDR1 is SGHTA and CDR2 is FQGNSA. The CDR3 DNA sequence: TGTGCCAGCAGCTTATTGCGGGGAACTGGAAACACCGTATATTTT. Its translation is CASSLLRGTGNTVYF. The variable domain in full, with the rest retrieved from reference TRBV7-2 and TRBJ1-3, is GAGVSQSPSNKVTEKGKDVELRCDPISGHTALYWYRQSLGQGLEFLIYFQGNSAPDKSGLPSDRFSAERTGGSVSTLTIQRTQQEDSAVYLCASSLLRGTGNTVYFGEGSWLTVV.

This clonotype was picked up many times. The V call is TRBV3-1, the J call TRBJ2-1; D gene uncertain. The CDR3 contains 16 residues. Germline-derived CDR1 and CDR2 are LGHDT and YNNKEL (reference sequence). The germline V and J ends were trimmed by 1 base and 0 bases, with 10 bases remaining between them. The CDR3 loop is CASSQVAISSYNEQFF. CDR3 nucleotide sequence: TGTGCCAGCAGCCAAGTAGCTATTAGCTCCTACAATGAGCAGTTCTTC.

This clonotype has a handful of counts. The chain employs TRBV19 and TRBJ2-3; TRBD2 agrees at 10 bases. The CDR3 totals 14 residues. Per the germline V gene, CDR1 is LNHDA and CDR2 is SQIVND (reference sequence). The J segment lost 2 bases and the V segment lost 6 bases, leaving 2 bases of the junction unmatched. CDR3 coding DNA: TGTGCCAGTAGACTAGCGGGGACCACAGATACGCAGTATTTT. Protein: CASRLAGTTDTQYF.

The chain carries TRBV9 and TRBJ1-1, with D perhaps TRBD1 (6 bases). The length of the CDR3 is 16 residues. V lost 4 bases, J lost 0 bases, and 16 bases lay in between. CDR1 SGDLS and CDR2 YYNGEE come from the germline V gene. Here the CDR3 DNA reads TGTGCCAGCAGCCCTGAGGGTGGGGGCGTGAACACTGAAGCTTTCTTT. Its translation is CASSPEGGGVNTEAFF. Based on the CDR3 plus reference TRBV9 and TRBJ1-1, the full variable domain is DSGVTQTPKHLITATGQRVTLRCSPRSGDLSVYWYQQSLDQGLQFLIQYYNGEERAKGNILERFSAQQFPDLHSELNLSSLELGDSALYFCASSPEGGGVNTEAFFGQGTRLTVV.

This clonotype was seen ten or more times. The chain couples TRBV20-1 to TRBJ1-1; TRBD1 aligns across 8 bases. This CDR3 comprises 15 residues. Germline loops: CDR1 DFQATT, CDR2 SNEGSKA (reference sequence). The ends lost 5 bases at V and 0 bases at J; junction bases unmatched: 8. CDR3: CSASTGQEMNTEAFF. The DNA for the CDR3 is TGCAGTGCTTCCACGGGACAGGAGATGAACACTGAAGCTTTCTTT.

This clonotype was observed at least ten times. The V and J genes are TRBV7-9 and TRBJ2-7; D might be TRBD1 (5 bases). This CDR3 contains 12 residues. Germline loops: CDR1 SEHNR, CDR2 FQNEAQ (reference sequence). Trimming left V 4 bases short and J 4 bases short, with 8 bases between. CDR3 sequence (DNA): TGTGCCAGCAGCTATGACAGTTACGAGCAGTACTTC. This translates into CASSYDSYEQYF.

The chain is built from TRBV7-6 and TRBJ2-3, with a tentative D call TRBD2 (5 bases). This CDR3 has 16 amino acids. The V gene's germline CDR1 is SGHVS and CDR2 FNYEAQ. The ends were cut back, 8 bases at V and 2 bases at J, with 20 bases in the middle. The CDR3 coding sequence is TGTGCCAGCTCACCACGAGGAGCGGAAGACACAGATACGCAGTATTTT. Protein: CASSPRGAEDTDTQYF.

This clonotype was counted many times. V is TRBV6-1 and J is TRBJ1-5; 9 bases align to TRBD1. This CDR3 has 16 residues. Per germline, CDR1 MNHNS and CDR2 SASEGT. J lost 4 bases, V lost 3 bases, and 7 bases had no gene match. CDR3 in DNA: TGTGCCAGCAGTGACGGGACAGGGATGCGTAATCAGCCCCAGCATTTT. As protein: CASSDGTGMRNQPQHF.

V usage is TRBV5-4 and J usage is TRBJ2-7; 11 bases agree with TRBD2. V shed 3 bases, J shed 0 bases, and the junction held 5 bases outside the gene matches. The germline V gene has CDR1 SGHNT and CDR2 YYREEE (reference sequence). The CDR3 loop spans 16 amino acids. As DNA, the CDR3 is TGTGCCAGCAGCTACTCCGGGACTAGCGGCTCCTACGAGCAGTACTTC. Translating it yields CASSYSGTSGSYEQYF.

The chain joins TRBV29-1 to TRBJ2-6; the match to TRBD1 covers 8 bases. Germline trimming cut 0 bases from V and 3 bases from J; bases unmatched to any gene: 13. This CDR3 comprises 19 residues. Germline values: CDR1 SQVTM, CDR2 ANQGSEA. The CDR3: CSVEELLGQESGGANVLTF. The CDR3 nucleotides read TGCAGCGTTGAAGAGCTACTGGGACAGGAGAGCGGTGGGGCCAACGTCCTGACTTTC.

At least ten counts were recorded for this clonotype. V and J are TRBV28 and TRBJ1-1, with D perhaps matching TRBD1 (5 bases). In germline, CDR1 is MDHEN, CDR2 SYDVKM. The germline V and J ends were trimmed by 1 base and 2 bases, with 20 bases remaining between them. The CDR3 totals 18 residues. CDR3 loop: CASSLFLGRKGENTEAFF. For the CDR3, the DNA is TGTGCCAGCAGTTTATTTCTAGGGCGGAAAGGGGAAAACACTGAAGCTTTCTTT.

Ten or more counts support this clonotype. This CDR3 is CASRMGTAMNTEAFF. CDR3 nucleotide sequence: TGTGCCAGTAGAATGGGGACAGCCATGAACACTGAAGCTTTCTTT. The genes are TRBV19 and TRBJ1-1, with 7 bases aligning to TRBD1. The CDR3 length is 15 residues. Germline CDR1 LNHDA, CDR2 SQIVND (reference sequence). Losses at the gene ends were 6 bases for V and 0 bases for J; bases not matched to a gene: 7.

The rearrangement uses TRBV7-9 and TRBJ2-3; a weak D match, TRBD1 (7 bases). The CDR3 contains 15 residues. The V end was cut by 11 bases, the J end by 2 bases, with 20 bases between. Looked up from germline, CDR1 is SEHNR and CDR2 is FQNEAQ (reference sequence). The CDR3 DNA is TGTGCCTGGAGTAAAACGGAGGGGGCCACAGATACGCAGTATTTT. It yields the protein CAWSKTEGATDTQYF.

This clonotype was seen repeatedly, ten times or more. The chain recombines TRBV4-3 with TRBJ1-6; possible D gene TRBD1, 5 bases. The CDR3 extends over 16 amino acids. The ends were cut back, 0 bases at V and 5 bases at J, with 11 bases in the middle. Germline lookup yields CDR1 LGHNA and CDR2 YSLEER. The CDR3 is CASSQEAGQNNSPLHF. The CDR3 DNA reads TGCGCCAGCAGCCAAGAGGCAGGGCAGAATAATTCACCCCTCCACTTT.

This clonotype was counted ten times or more. In DNA, the CDR3 is TGTGCCACCAGTGATTCCGGACGGACGTATGGCTACACCTTC. It encodes CATSDSGRTYGYTF. The rearrangement joins TRBV24-1 to TRBJ1-2; no clear D. The CDR3 is 14 amino acids. Germline values: CDR1 KGHDR, CDR2 SFDVKD. The ends were cut back, 2 bases at V and 5 bases at J, with 11 bases in the middle.

This clonotype was seen many times. The chain links TRBV2 to TRBJ1-1; TRBD1 is a possible D gene (5 bases). The V and J ends lost 8 bases and 3 bases respectively, with 10 bases between them. Germline values: CDR1 SNHLY, CDR2 FYNNEI. The CDR3 runs 12 residues. DNA for the CDR3: TGTGCCAGCCTTCGGGGGTACACTGAAGCTTTCTTT. Protein product: CASLRGYTEAFF.

This clonotype was recorded many times. The chain has TRBV11-2 and TRBJ1-1; TRBD1 is a possible D gene (5 bases). V gave up 7 bases and J gave up 8 bases, with 20 bases separating them. The CDR3 runs to 14 residues. In germline, CDR1 is SGHAT, CDR2 FQNNGV. The CDR3 bases are TGTGCCAGCATGAAAGGGACGGGGGAGTGGGAAGCTTTCTTT. It is translated as CASMKGTGEWEAFF.